A selection of T cell receptor beta chains follows, all from one sample in a study of CD8+ T cells in alopecia areata. Sequencing used immunoSEQ multiplex PCR; TCRdb keeps in-frame clones, though not all of them. Found here are some 220,000 clones, under 75% of them singletons; the top ten hold about 1.4%. The specimen was CD4+ T cells sorted from blood, collected at week 4, from a patient treated with tofacitinib. Receptors were obtained from a human donor with alopecia areata. CDR3s include the opening cysteine and the closing phenylalanine or tryptophan. D genes are given only for firm matches. Clone size, where shown, is once, few, many, or a class for clones that have expanded.

j_gene,abundance,v_gene,d_gene,CDR3nt,CDR3aa
TRBJ1-2,-,TRBV27,TRBD1,TGTGCCAGCAGCCACGGACAGGCAGCTAACTATGGCTACACCTTC,CASSHGQAANYGYTF
TRBJ2-3,few,TRBV4-3,-,TGCGCCAGCAGCCAAGAGTGGGACTTAGACACAGATACGCAGTATTTT,CASSQEWDLDTDTQYF
TRBJ2-7,few,TRBV10-2,-,TGCGCCAGCAGAACAGGGACCTACGAGCAGTACTTC,CASRTGTYEQYF
TRBJ2-1,-,TRBV29-1,-,TGCAGCGTTGAGGACAGACGCTCCTACAATGAGCAGTTCTTC,CSVEDRRSYNEQFF
TRBJ1-1,-,TRBV29-1,-,TGCAGCGTTGGGCAGAAGAACACTGAAGCTTTCTTT,CSVGQKNTEAFF
TRBJ2-3,-,TRBV30,-,TGTGCCTGGAATGGTCCTGTGGATACGCAGTATTTT,CAWNGPVDTQYF
TRBJ2-2,-,TRBV7-8,-,TGTGCCAGCAGCTTACGACTAGTCAACACCGGGGAGCTGTTTTTT,CASSLRLVNTGELFF
TRBJ1-2,-,TRBV5-6,TRBD1,TGTGCCAGCCAACCAAGGACAGGAAACTATGGCTACACCTTC,CASQPRTGNYGYTF
TRBJ1-2,many,TRBV2,-,TGTGCCAGCAATCAGGACCTCGGGGATGGCTACACCTTC,CASNQDLGDGYTF
TRBJ2-4,-,TRBV5-6,-,TGTGCCAGCAGCCGTCCCGGGACCGTGATTGAGGCCAAAAACATTCAGTACTTC,CASSRPGTVIEAKNIQYF
TRBJ2-5,few,TRBV29-1,-,TGCAGCGTTGAAGCCTGGGGCATGGGGAAAGAGACCCAGTACTTC,CSVEAWGMGKETQYF
TRBJ2-2,-,TRBV7-2,TRBD2,TGTGCCAGCAGCCCCACTAGCGACGGGGAGCTGTTTTTT,CASSPTSDGELFF
TRBJ2-4,-,TRBV7-2,-,TGTGCCAGCAGCCCAAATGGGGGGTCCAAAAACATTCAGTACTTC,CASSPNGGSKNIQYF
TRBJ1-1,-,TRBV5-6,-,TGTGCCAGCAGCTTGGGACGGGCCAACACTGAAGCTTTCTTT,CASSLGRANTEAFF
TRBJ1-2,-,TRBV29-1,-,TGCAGCGTTGCCCCAGTTTTAGCTAACTATGGCTACACCTTC,CSVAPVLANYGYTF
TRBJ1-1,-,TRBV20-1,-,TGCAGTGGAGGGGGAGCTTTCTTT,CSGGGAFF
TRBJ2-5,few,TRBV12-5,-,TGTGCTAGTGGTTTGGGGTTGGCGAACCAAGAGACCCAGTACTTC,CASGLGLANQETQYF
TRBJ1-5,once,TRBV30,-,TGTGCCTGGAGATCCGGGCAGGGAAGCAATCAGCCCCAGCATTTT,CAWRSGQGSNQPQHF
TRBJ1-1,-,TRBV11-1,-,TGTGCCAGCAGCTTAGCGGACAACGGAGCTTTCTTT,CASSLADNGAFF
TRBJ2-3,-,TRBV29-1,TRBD2,TGCAGCGTTGACAGTTCTAGCGGAAGCACAGATACGCAGTATTTT,CSVDSSSGSTDTQYF
TRBJ1-2,few,TRBV27,-,TGTGCCAGCAGTTTTAGGACTCCCTCTCGCGAGACCTTC,CASSFRTPSRETF
TRBJ1-2,-,TRBV10-3,-,TGTGCCATCAGTGAGATTGTTAAAATCGGGGCTCACTATGGCTACACCTTC,CAISEIVKIGAHYGYTF
TRBJ2-3,-,TRBV7-2,TRBD2,TGTGCCAGCAGCTTAGCTCCCCAGCGGGGGGGCCAAACAGATACGCAGTATTTT,CASSLAPQRGGQTDTQYF
TRBJ2-6,-,TRBV5-1,TRBD1,TGCGCCAGCAGTGCAGGGACAGGGCCATCTGGGGCCAACGTCCTGACTTTC,CASSAGTGPSGANVLTF
TRBJ2-7,-,TRBV15,TRBD2,TGTGCCACCAGCCCCCGTAGGGAGGGCGAGCAGTACTTC,CATSPRREGEQYF
TRBJ2-2,-,TRBV14,TRBD2,TGTGCCAGCAACCAAGTAGCGGGGGACACCGGGGAGCTGTTTTTT,CASNQVAGDTGELFF
TRBJ1-5,-,TRBV15,-,TGTGCCACCAGCAGATCCACCAATCAGCCCCAGCATTTT,CATSRSTNQPQHF